This entry concerns a single TCR beta chain. Its antigen is not known. A much larger clone differs from this one at a single base, so this may be a read error. CDR1 and CDR2 from the germline V gene are SGHTA and FQGTGA. This CDR3 has 16 amino acids. This entry comes from a study of T-cell memory formation after mild COVID-19. Study results and limitations: The study detected some responding clones in pre-infection memory, suggesting cross-reactive memory joined. Clones contracting across day 15 to 85 had a balanced CD4/CD8 profile; later expanding clones leaned CD4+.

TCRdb re-analysed the 5' RACE reads in MiXCR, keeping a single row per CDR3 protein. In the table there are around 320,000 distinct CDR3 sequences, approximately 14% of which are singletons. Sequences were obtained from PBMCs or a T cell subset sorted from them (not recorded which). This receptor was obtained from a young man who had mild COVID-19 (a few samples of this study predate the infection). Cell type and time point are not known. The rearrangement joins TRBV7-3 to TRBJ2-1; possible D gene TRBD1, 5 bases. The CDR3 region has the DNA TGTGCCGGCAGCTTAACGTGGGGCCAGGCCTACAATGAGCAGTTCTTC. Translation: CAGSLTWGQAYNEQFF.